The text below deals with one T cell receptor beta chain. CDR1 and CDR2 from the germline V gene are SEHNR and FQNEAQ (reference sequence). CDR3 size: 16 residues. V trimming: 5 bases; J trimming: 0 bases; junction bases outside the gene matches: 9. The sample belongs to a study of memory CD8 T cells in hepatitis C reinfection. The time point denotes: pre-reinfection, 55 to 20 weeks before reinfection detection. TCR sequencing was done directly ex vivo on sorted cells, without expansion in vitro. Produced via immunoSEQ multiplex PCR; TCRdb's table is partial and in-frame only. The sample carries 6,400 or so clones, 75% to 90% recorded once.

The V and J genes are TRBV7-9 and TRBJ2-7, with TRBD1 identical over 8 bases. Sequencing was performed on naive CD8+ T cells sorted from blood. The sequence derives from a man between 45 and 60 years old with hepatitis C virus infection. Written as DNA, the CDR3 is TGTGCCAGCAGCCCCCGGACAGGGAGTAGCTCCTACGAGCAGTACTTC. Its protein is CASSPRTGSSSYEQYF.